These 20 T cell receptor beta chains were all obtained from the same sample, sequenced in a study of blood T cell repertoires in COVID-19. Sequencing was performed with immunoSEQ multiplex PCR; in TCRdb, only in-frame clones are kept and a portion is missing. There are a few hundred thousand clones in the sample; less than 85% occur only once, and 3.5% to 4% lies in the top ten. The sample consisted of peripheral blood. The receptor set was obtained from a woman between 18 and 29 years old with acute or convalescent COVID-19.

The chain carries TRBV3-1 (or the pseudogene TRBV3-2) and TRBJ2-7, with D perhaps matching TRBD2 (6 bases). CDR3 length equals 11 residues. V lost 7 bases and J lost 6, with 10 bases in between. Germline CDR1 reads LGHDT; CDR2 reads YNNKEL (reference sequence). In nucleotides, the CDR3 is TGTGCCAGCACCGGGAGTTCCGAGCAGTACTTC. It yields the protein CASTGSSEQYF.

V gene TRBV29-1 combines with J gene TRBJ2-7; 7 bases agree with TRBD1. CDR1 is SQVTM, CDR2 ANQGSEA, per germline. The V segment lost 2 bases and the J segment 5 bases; nucleotides outside the gene matches: 3. This CDR3 is 12 amino acids long. The CDR3 nucleotides are TGCAGCGTTGAAAACAGGGGCAACGAGCAGTACTTC. Its translation is CSVENRGNEQYF.

This chain links TRBV18 with TRBJ1-5, with 7 bases matching TRBD1. Germline CDR1 is KGHSH and CDR2 is LQKENI. V lost 8 bases, J lost 1 base, and 2 bases stayed unmatched. The CDR3 is 13 residues long. The CDR3 loop is CASRGQSNQPQHF. The CDR3 DNA sequence: TGTGCCAGCCGGGGACAGAGCAATCAGCCCCAGCATTTT. The whole variable domain, remainder taken from reference TRBV18 and TRBJ1-5, is NAGVMQNPRHLVRRRGQEARLRCSPMKGHSHVYWYRQLPEEGLKFMVYLQKENIIDESGMPKERFSAEFPKEGPSILRIQQVVRGDSAAYFCASRGQSNQPQHFGDGTRLSIL.

The chain joins TRBV5-1 to TRBJ2-2, with 12 bases aligning to TRBD2. The V gene end was trimmed by 0 bases and the J gene end by 6 bases; junction bases not matched to a gene: 3. Germline values: CDR1 SGHRS, CDR2 YFSETQ. CDR3 length equals 16 residues. CDR3 in DNA: TGCGCCAGCAGCTTGGCTAGCGGGGGGGCGCCCGGGGAGCTGTTTTTT. It is translated as CASSLASGGAPGELFF.

This chain uses TRBV3-1 (or the pseudogene TRBV3-2) with TRBJ1-1, with 9 bases aligning to TRBD1. Germline V gene data show CDR1 as LGHDT and CDR2 as YNNKEL (reference sequence). The junction had 5 bases not matched to a gene; V was cut back by 3 bases and J by 0 bases. The CDR3 runs to 16 residues. CDR3 in DNA: TGTGCCAGCAGCCACGCCGGGACAGGGATGAACACTGAAGCTTTCTTT. Its translation: CASSHAGTGMNTEAFF.

The chain carries TRBV5-1 and TRBJ1-1; TRBD1 matches 9 bases. The junction had 6 bases not matched to a gene; V was cut back by 9 bases and J by 3 bases. There are 13 residues in the CDR3. Germline loops: CDR1 SGHRS, CDR2 YFSETQ. CDR3 sequence reads: CATTGGEDTEAFF. In DNA, the CDR3 is TGCGCCACAACAGGGGGCGAGGACACTGAAGCTTTCTTT.

This sequence joins TRBV18 and TRBJ1-6; perhaps TRBD1 as D (5 bases). CDR1 is KGHSH and CDR2 is LQKENI in the germline V gene. Between the trimmed V and J ends, which lost 4 bases and 6 bases, there was a span of 16 bases. The CDR3 is 16 residues long. CDR3 sequence: CASSQDHLGVNSPLHF. CDR3 DNA sequence: TGTGCCAGCTCACAGGATCATTTAGGGGTTAATTCACCCCTCCACTTT. Variable domain in full (rest from reference TRBV18 and TRBJ1-6): NAGVMQNPRHLVRRRGQEARLRCSPMKGHSHVYWYRQLPEEGLKFMVYLQKENIIDESGMPKERFSAEFPKEGPSILRIQQVVRGDSAAYFCASSQDHLGVNSPLHFGNGTRLTVT.

A note on this clone: The sample contains more than one DNA sequence encoding this CDR3. The J gene is TRBJ1-5, the V gene TRBV5-1, with no clear D. V lost 0 bases and J lost 5, with 6 bases in between. CDR1 is SGHRS and CDR2 is YFSETQ in the germline V gene. CDR3 length: 13 amino acids. The CDR3 protein is CASSLDPDQPQHF. The CDR3, as DNA: TGCGCCAGCAGCTTGGATCCGGATCAGCCCCAGCATTTT. The whole variable domain, remainder taken from reference TRBV5-1 and TRBJ1-5, is KAGVTQTPRYLIKTRGQQVTLSCSPISGHRSVSWYQQTPGQGLQFLFEYFSETQRNKGNFPGRFSGRQFSNSRSEMNVSTLELGDSALYLCASSLDPDQPQHFGDGTRLSIL.

The J gene is TRBJ2-1, the V gene TRBV7-3; D is perhaps TRBD1 (5 bases). The CDR3 totals 15 residues. The V end lost 5 bases, the J end lost 3 bases, and 14 bases lay between the germline ends. Germline V gene lookup returns CDR1 SGHTA and CDR2 FQGTGA. The CDR3 region has the DNA TGTGCCAGCAGCACCCTCCCAGGGAACTACAATGAGCAGTTCTTC. Translating gives CASSTLPGNYNEQFF. The full variable domain, its missing parts supplied by reference TRBV7-3 and TRBJ2-1, is GAGVSQTPSNKVTEKGKYVELRCDPISGHTALYWYRQSLGQGPEFLIYFQGTGAADDSGLPNDRFFAVRPEGSVSTLKIQRTERGDSAVYLCASSTLPGNYNEQFFGPGTRLTVL.

The chain employs TRBV9 and TRBJ1-1; the D gene is possibly TRBD1 (6 bases). CDR1 SGDLS and CDR2 YYNGEE come from the germline V gene. This CDR3 has 15 amino acids. V was trimmed by 5 bases and J by 1 base, leaving 15 bases between them. DNA of the CDR3: TGTGCCAGCAGTGGGGGGGCAGGGCCGAACACTGAAGCTTTCTTT. Translating gives CASSGGAGPNTEAFF. The variable domain in full, completed from reference TRBV9 and TRBJ1-1, reads DSGVTQTPKHLITATGQRVTLRCSPRSGDLSVYWYQQSLDQGLQFLIQYYNGEERAKGNILERFSAQQFPDLHSELNLSSLELGDSALYFCASSGGAGPNTEAFFGQGTRLTVV.

The chain has TRBV5-1 and TRBJ1-2; TRBD1 matches at 8 bases. The germline gives CDR1 SGHRS, CDR2 YFSETQ. This CDR3 has 14 amino acids. With V trimmed by 4 bases and J by 2 bases, 4 bases remained unmatched. CDR3 loop: CASSQGDRNYGYTF. CDR3 nucleotide sequence: TGCGCCAGCAGCCAGGGGGACAGGAACTATGGCTACACCTTC.

The chain is built from TRBV3-1 (or the pseudogene TRBV3-2) and TRBJ2-4, with 9 bases aligning to TRBD1. CDR1 is LGHDT and CDR2 is YNNKEL in the germline V gene (reference sequence). CDR3 length: 16 amino acids. Trimming took 1 base from V and 5 from J; bases not matched to a gene: 6. The CDR3 nucleotides are TGTGCCAGCAGCCAAGGCGTAACAGGGGGCCAAAACATTCAGTACTTC. Translation: CASSQGVTGGQNIQYF.

The rearrangement links TRBV2 to TRBJ1-5; 11 nucleotides line up with TRBD1. The germline V gene has CDR1 SNHLY and CDR2 FYNNEI. This CDR3 is built from 15 residues. The trim removed 7 bases at V and 6 bases at J, leaving 8 bases unmatched. CDR3 nucleotides: TGTGCCAGCACCGAGGACAGGGGGCTAGGTCAGCCCCAGCATTTT. Protein: CASTEDRGLGQPQHF.

The chain recombines TRBV3-1 (or the pseudogene TRBV3-2) with TRBJ1-5, with D uncertain. V dropped 1 base and J dropped 9 bases, with 7 bases sitting between them. Germline CDR1 and CDR2: LGHDT and YNNKEL (reference sequence). This CDR3 has 12 amino acids. For the CDR3, the DNA is TGTGCCAGCAGCCAAGGAGGAGGGCCCCAGCATTTT. The encoded protein is CASSQGGGPQHF.

The rearrangement uses TRBV5-1 and TRBJ2-7; 7 bases fit TRBD2. V trimming: 4 bases; J trimming: 3 bases; junction bases outside the gene matches: 7. The length of the CDR3 is 14 residues. The V gene's germline CDR1 is SGHRS and CDR2 YFSETQ. CDR3: CASSQDSGGYEQYF. The CDR3 DNA is TGCGCCAGCAGCCAGGACTCGGGGGGCTACGAGCAGTACTTC.

The V and J genes are TRBV2 and TRBJ1-1, with 9 positions matching TRBD1. Germline trimming cut 7 bases from V and 0 bases from J; bases unmatched to any gene: 9. Looked up from germline, CDR1 is SNHLY and CDR2 is FYNNEI. The CDR3 is 16 residues long. The CDR3 reads CASNSPGQGLNTEAFF. The DNA for the CDR3 is TGTGCCAGCAATTCGCCGGGACAGGGACTGAACACTGAAGCTTTCTTT. The variable domain in full, completed from reference TRBV2 and TRBJ1-1, reads EPEVTQTPSHQVTQMGQEVILRCVPISNHLYFYWYRQILGQKVEFLVSFYNNEISEKSEIFDDQFSVERPDGSNFTLKIRSTKLEDSAMYFCASNSPGQGLNTEAFFGQGTRLTVV.

V gene TRBV7-3 combines with J gene TRBJ2-1, with 8 bases identical to TRBD1. V lost 2 bases, J lost 1 base, and 4 bases stayed unmatched. Germline V CDR1 and CDR2: SGHTA, FQGTGA. The CDR3 is 16 amino acids. The DNA for the CDR3 is TGTGCCAGCAGCTTACTAAGGACAGGGTCCTACAATGAGCAGTTCTTC. Its translation is CASSLLRTGSYNEQFF.

CDR3 DNA: TGTGCCAGCCGGACAAGGAACACCGGGGAGCTGTTTTTT. This translates into CASRTRNTGELFF. The V gene is TRBV6-5, the J gene TRBJ2-2; perhaps TRBD1 as D (5 bases). The CDR3 extends over 13 amino acids. Germline V gives CDR1 MNHEY, CDR2 SVGAGI. Between the trimmed V and J ends, which lost 8 bases and 1 base, there was a span of 8 bases.

The CDR3 DNA is TGTGCCAGCAGCTTATCAGCGGGGACCTACAATGAGCAGTTCTTC. This sequence encodes CASSLSAGTYNEQFF. This chain uses TRBV7-3 with TRBJ2-1, with 7 nucleotides matching TRBD2. CDR3 size: 15 residues. Germline loops: CDR1 SGHTA, CDR2 FQGTGA. The V gene end was trimmed by 2 bases and the J gene end by 2 bases; junction bases not matched to a gene: 3.

This clone was counted between two and nine times. The chain is built from TRBV28 and TRBJ1-2; TRBD1 matches 8 bases. Trimming removed 4 bases from V and 4 bases from J; junction bases left unmatched: 8. Germline V CDR1 and CDR2: MDHEN, SYDVKM. The CDR3 spans 15 residues. CDR3 amino acids: CASSSPRQGFYGYTF. The CDR3 region has the DNA TGTGCCAGCAGTTCCCCTCGACAGGGGTTCTATGGCTACACCTTC.